Listed here are 5 T cell receptor beta chains from one sample, sequenced in a study of tissue T cells after allogeneic stem cell transplantation. Data came from immunoSEQ multiplex PCR; TCRdb stores just in-frame clones and leaves some out. The table records 2,000 or so clones, about 60% of them present only once. The time point was: mouse harvest day 7 after allogeneic transplant. Tail vein injection delivered 10^7 T-cell-depleted bone marrow cells and 10^6 splenic CD5+ T cells. The source material was liver tissue. These receptor sequences come from a female BALB/c mouse given C57BL/6 T cells with graft-versus-host disease after an allogeneic hematopoietic cell transplant.

Regarding this clone: The gene names given are mouse names. The missing CDR3 end, 1 residue past where the read stops, is filled in from the germline J gene. V gene TRBV29 combines with J gene TRBJ2-7, with 14 bases aligning to TRBD2. Looked up from germline, CDR1 is MSHET and CDR2 is SYDVDS. V lost 4 bases to trimming and J lost 0 bases; unmatched junction nucleotides: 5. This CDR3 has 17 residues. The CDR3 DNA, read in part, is TGTGCTAGCAGTTGGGGGACTGGGGGGGCCTTCTCCTATGAACAGTAC. It is translated as CASSWGTGGAFSYEQY. The complete CDR3 sequence is CASSWGTGGAFSYEQYF.

This clone came up a few times. The gene symbols are mouse symbols. Sequencing ends 1 residue short of the CDR3 end; the germline J gene provides the rest. The V call is TRBV13-1, the J call TRBJ1-5, with D possibly being TRBD1 (5 bases). The CDR3 sequence is 13 residues long. CDR1 and CDR2 (germline): NSHNY, SYGAGN. Trimming removed 5 bases at V and 5 bases at J, with 11 bases between. The CDR3 sequence: CASSPGGYQAPLF. Partial CDR3 DNA: TGTGCCAGCAGCCCGGGGGGGTACCAGGCTCCGCTT.

With respect to this clone: Gene names refer to mouse genes. The read halts 1 residue ahead of the CDR3 end, with the missing end drawn from the germline J gene. The chain links TRBV26 to TRBJ1-1; TRBD1 aligns across 7 bases. In germline, CDR1 is KGHPV, CDR2 FQNQEV (reference sequence). The CDR3 length is 14 residues. Trimming removed 5 bases from V and 6 bases from J; junction bases left unmatched: 9. The DNA read from the CDR3 is TGTGCCAGCAGTTTCAGACAGGGAGGGGCAGAAGTCTTC. Translated: CASSFRQGGAEVF. The entire CDR3 reads CASSFRQGGAEVFF.

On this clone: Germline and junction disagree at one end, which may indicate a read error. Genes and germline come from the mouse. The read halts 1 residue ahead of the CDR3 end, with the missing end drawn from the germline J gene. The V and J genes are TRBV29 and TRBJ1-3, with D uncertain. Germline V CDR1 and CDR2: MSHET, SYDVDS. The length of the CDR3 is 14 residues. Partial CDR3 DNA: TGTGCTAGCAGTTTCCGGGATTCTGGAAGTACGCTCTAT. Translation: CASSFRDSGSTLY. The entire CDR3 protein is CASSFRDSGSTLYF.

This clone was picked up one time. Germline and genes: mouse. Coverage ceases 1 residue before the CDR3 finishes, and the germline J gene fills in the end. The rearrangement uses TRBV5 and TRBJ2-3; 9 positions match TRBD2. From germline, CDR1 is LGHNA and CDR2 YNLKQL (reference sequence). V shed 0 bases, J shed 2 bases, and the junction held 3 bases outside the gene matches. This CDR3 contains 16 residues. The CDR3 reads CASSQELGGHAETLYF. CDR3 DNA (partial): TGTGCCAGCAGCCAAGAACTGGGGGGACATGCAGAAACGCTGTAT.